The 6 T cell receptor beta chains given below trace back to one sample, sequenced in a study of cytomegalovirus exposure and HLA in healthy donors. The PCR used 60 Vbeta and 13 Jbeta primers. Sequenced by immunoSEQ multiplex PCR; TCRdb stores in-frame clones only, minus some. The table lists approximately 93,000 clones, roughly 63% of them singletons. The sample was PBMCs. Every receptor here comes from a boy aged 5-17 years in good health and CMV-seropositive.

In its sample, this clone was seen a few times. The chain joins TRBV27 to TRBJ1-2; 8 bases are shared with TRBD1. The CDR3 covers 14 residues. Germline V lookup: CDR1 MNHEY, CDR2 SMNVEV (reference sequence). The V segment lost 6 bases and the J segment 7 bases; nucleotides outside the gene matches: 10. The CDR3 protein is CASRDPGQATGYTF. Here the CDR3 DNA reads TGTGCCAGCAGGGACCCGGGACAGGCGACTGGCTACACCTTC.

The V call is TRBV9, the J call TRBJ1-1, with TRBD1 matching 7 bases. The CDR3 contains 14 residues. Trimming removed 4 bases from V and 4 bases from J; junction bases left unmatched: 7. Germline loops: CDR1 SGDLS, CDR2 YYNGEE. In DNA form, the CDR3 reads TGTGCCAGCAGCTACCGACAGGGAGGCACTGAAGCTTTCTTT. It encodes CASSYRQGGTEAFF.

The V call is TRBV27, the J call TRBJ1-5; possible D gene TRBD1, 5 bases. The V end lost 7 bases, the J end lost 5 bases, and 15 bases lay between the germline ends. CDR3 length equals 14 residues. Looked up from germline, CDR1 is MNHEY and CDR2 is SMNVEV (reference sequence). In nucleotides, the CDR3 is TGTGCCAGCATTATTTACAGGAGGGATCAGCCCCAGCATTTT. Translated: CASIIYRRDQPQHF.

This clone was found a few times. The chain links TRBV2 to TRBJ2-7; 7 bases match TRBD2. The CDR3 contains 17 residues. Unmatched junction bases numbered 17, after V lost 9 bases and J lost 0 bases. Germline CDR1 is SNHLY and CDR2 is FYNNEI. CDR3 residues: CASSSGGGWGSSYEQYF. The CDR3 region has the DNA TGTGCCAGTAGCAGCGGCGGGGGATGGGGGAGCTCCTACGAGCAGTACTTC.

The chain recombines TRBV30 with TRBJ1-1, with D tentatively TRBD1 (5 bases). V lost 3 bases and J 6 bases, leaving 17 bases between the germline ends. Germline V gives CDR1 GTSNPN, CDR2 SVGIG (reference sequence). The length of the CDR3 is 14 residues. The CDR3 spells CAWRADGAGPEAFF. In DNA form, the CDR3 reads TGTGCCTGGAGGGCCGATGGGGCCGGTCCTGAAGCTTTCTTT.

The V call is TRBV4-3, the J call TRBJ2-7; no clear D gene. Germline-derived CDR1 and CDR2 are LGHNA and YSLEER. This CDR3 comprises 15 residues. The V and J ends lost 0 bases and 0 bases respectively, with 9 bases between them. The CDR3 region has the DNA TGCGCCAGCAGCCAAGAATACACCAGCTCCTACGAGCAGTACTTC. It is translated as CASSQEYTSSYEQYF.